Listed below are T cell receptor beta chains from one sample, sequenced in a study of blood T cell repertoires in COVID-19. Clones were read by immunoSEQ multiplex PCR, and TCRdb kept only the in-frame ones, dropping some. The sample lists a few hundred thousand clones; just over 85% were seen once. Sequencing input: PBMCs or T cells enriched from blood (not recorded which). The receptor source for this set is a woman younger than 30 who had recovered from COVID-19. CDR3s include the opening cysteine and the closing phenylalanine or tryptophan. A D gene is named only where the DNA matches it firmly. Rows may omit the clone size; those that give it use once, few, many or a size class.

j_call clone_size d_call cdr3_length v_call cdr3_aa cdr3_nt
TRBJ1-3 . . 15 TRBV6-5 CASTGRVTVGNTIYF TGTGCCAGCACAGGGAGGGTGACGGTCGGAAACACCATATATTTT
TRBJ2-7 . . 14 TRBV6-5 CASSYGQLTYEQYF TGTGCCAGCAGTTACGGACAGCTTACCTACGAGCAGTACTTC
TRBJ2-7 . TRBD2 15 TRBV9 CASSLRPGGSYEQYF TGTGCCAGCAGCCTCCGACCGGGGGGTTCCTACGAGCAGTACTTC
TRBJ1-2 . TRBD1 15 TRBV4-1 CASSQGTGARVGYTF TGCGCCAGCAGCCAAGGGACAGGGGCGCGGGTTGGCTACACCTTC
TRBJ1-6 . . 12 TRBV7-9 CASSDGDSPLHF TGTGCCAGCAGCGACGGGGATTCACCCCTCCACTTT
TRBJ1-1 . TRBD1 15 TRBV14 CASSLGDSPNTEAFF TGTGCCAGCAGCCTCGGGGACAGCCCGAACACTGAAGCTTTCTTT
TRBJ2-3 . TRBD2 15 TRBV2 CASSPLAGGVDTQYF TGTGCCAGCAGTCCACTAGCGGGGGGAGTAGATACGCAGTATTTT
TRBJ2-7 . . 15 TRBV6-1 CASSEGRGATYEQYF TGTGCCAGCAGTGAAGGCAGGGGAGCGACCTACGAGCAGTACTTC
TRBJ1-2 . . 13 TRBV27 CASSLGAGYGYTF TGTGCCAGCAGTTTAGGGGCCGGCTATGGCTACACCTTC
TRBJ2-3 . . 18 TRBV11-3 CASSPDQSGTITTDTQYF TGTGCCAGCAGCCCCGATCAGTCCGGGACAATTACCACAGATACGCAGTATTTT
TRBJ2-3 . TRBD2 18 TRBV11-2 CASSLAWTSGRAGDTQYF TGTGCCAGCAGCTTGGCCTGGACTAGCGGGAGGGCCGGGGATACGCAGTATTTT
TRBJ1-3 . . 14 TRBV28 CASSLDSLGNTIYF TGTGCCAGCAGTTTAGACAGCTTAGGAAACACCATATATTTT
TRBJ1-1 . . 11 TRBV28 CAIRGGTEAFF TGTGCCATCAGAGGGGGTACTGAAGCTTTCTTT
TRBJ2-5 . . 14 TRBV6-6 CASSYSGFQETQYF TGTGCCAGCAGTTACTCTGGCTTCCAAGAGACCCAGTACTTC
TRBJ1-2 once . 14 TRBV28 CASSLFTGLGGYTF TGTGCCAGCAGTTTATTCACAGGGCTAGGGGGCTACACCTTC
TRBJ2-2 . . 14 TRBV18 CASSPSGLTGELFF TGTGCCAGCTCACCTAGCGGCCTCACCGGGGAGCTGTTTTTT
TRBJ1-4 . . 16 TRBV7-9 CASSLNRDAVNEKLFF TGTGCCAGCAGCTTAAACAGGGATGCGGTTAATGAAAAACTGTTTTTT
TRBJ1-2 . TRBD1 12 TRBV5-6 CASSLVGGGYTF TGTGCCAGCAGCTTGGTAGGGGGCGGCTACACCTTC
TRBJ1-1 . . 15 TRBV7-8 CASSWGGGLNTEAFF TGTGCCAGCAGCTGGGGGGGCGGATTGAACACTGAAGCTTTCTTT
TRBJ1-1 . TRBD1 16 TRBV3-1/TRBV3-2 CASSQTGQGAGTEAFF TGTGCCAGCAGCCAAACCGGTCAGGGGGCTGGTACTGAAGCTTTCTTT
TRBJ1-3 . . 14 TRBV9 CASSFGGSGNTIYF TGTGCCAGCAGCTTCGGGGGCTCTGGAAACACCATATATTTT
TRBJ2-7 few TRBD1 15 TRBV4-1 CASSQGQGASYEQYF TGCGCCAGCAGCCAAGGCCAGGGGGCCTCCTACGAGCAGTACTTC
TRBJ1-5 once TRBD1 16 TRBV5-6 CASSRGGTVRNQPQHF TGTGCCAGCAGCCGGGGGGGGACAGTGAGAAATCAGCCCCAGCATTTT
TRBJ1-2 . TRBD1 15 TRBV3-1/TRBV3-2 CASSREAGGGDGYTF TGTGCCAGCAGCCGAGAGGCAGGGGGCGGGGATGGCTACACCTTC
TRBJ1-4 many TRBD1 16 TRBV19 CASSSSRDRPNEKLFF TGTGCCAGTAGTTCCAGCCGGGACAGGCCTAATGAAAAACTGTTTTTT
TRBJ2-1 few TRBD1 16 TRBV27 CASSPRDRGYGNEQFF TGTGCCAGCAGTCCCCGAGACAGGGGCTATGGGAATGAGCAGTTCTTC
TRBJ1-2 . TRBD1 15 TRBV9 CASSASGGRNYGYTF TGTGCCAGCAGCGCTTCAGGGGGACGAAACTATGGCTACACCTTC
TRBJ1-4 . . 12 TRBV11-2 CASSSGGGKLFF TGTGCCAGCAGCTCCGGCGGAGGGAAACTGTTTTTT
TRBJ2-1 . . 16 TRBV28 CASSFRGRGFYNEQFF TGTGCCAGCAGTTTCCGTGGGAGGGGGTTTTACAATGAGCAGTTCTTC
TRBJ2-7 . TRBD1 14 TRBV2 CASSQGQGPYEQYF TGTGCCAGCAGCCAGGGACAGGGCCCTTACGAGCAGTACTTC
TRBJ2-2 . . 14 TRBV27 CASSFGHNTGELFF TGTGCCAGCAGTTTCGGACACAACACCGGGGAGCTGTTTTTT
TRBJ2-1 . TRBD2 15 TRBV13 CASSLRREVSSEQFF TGTGCCAGCAGCTTACGACGGGAGGTATCCAGTGAGCAGTTCTTC
TRBJ1-1 . . 13 TRBV5-1 CASSLQGAAEAFF TGCGCCAGCAGCTTACAGGGAGCGGCTGAAGCTTTCTTT
TRBJ2-3 . TRBD2 16 TRBV5-1 CASSLVSSGGSDTQYF TGCGCCAGCAGCTTGGTATCTAGCGGGGGCTCAGATACGCAGTATTTT
TRBJ2-1 . TRBD2 17 TRBV27 CASSSRIAGFQAHEQFF TGTGCCAGCAGTTCCCGTATAGCGGGATTTCAGGCTCATGAGCAGTTCTTC
TRBJ2-1 . TRBD1 17 TRBV2 CASSEVVGTGVYNEQFF TGTGCCAGCAGTGAAGTGGTCGGTACAGGGGTCTACAATGAGCAGTTCTTC
TRBJ1-5 . . 13 TRBV12-5 CASYGRDNQPQHF TGTGCTAGTTATGGCAGGGACAATCAGCCCCAGCATTTT
TRBJ2-7 . TRBD2 15 TRBV24-1 CATSDASGSSYEQYF TGTGCCACCAGTGACGCTAGCGGGAGCTCCTACGAGCAGTACTTC
TRBJ1-5 few TRBD1 16 TRBV19 CASSIIRDRGNQPQHF TGTGCCAGTAGTATCATCCGGGACAGAGGCAATCAGCCCCAGCATTTT
TRBJ2-2 . . 18 TRBV4-1 CASSQRVLQGSNTGELFF TGCGCCAGCAGCCAAAGGGTATTACAGGGCTCGAACACCGGGGAGCTGTTTTTT
TRBJ1-2 . TRBD1 18 TRBV28 CASSSRDSYFNFVYGYTF TGTGCCAGCAGTTCCCGGGACAGCTACTTTAATTTTGTCTACGGCTACACCTTC
TRBJ1-2 . . 11 TRBV4-1 CASSQYLGYTF TGCGCCAGCAGCCAATATCTGGGCTACACCTTC
TRBJ2-1 once TRBD2 15 TRBV7-8 CASSQTSGGYNEQFF TGTGCCAGCAGCCAGACTAGCGGGGGATACAATGAGCAGTTCTTC
TRBJ2-7 . TRBD1 17 TRBV7-9 CASSLVAGQGADYEQYF TGTGCCAGCAGCTTAGTGGCCGGCCAGGGGGCCGACTACGAGCAGTACTTC
TRBJ1-2 . TRBD1 16 TRBV29-1 CSVVTHLGQGNYGYTF TGCAGCGTTGTTACTCACTTGGGACAGGGGAACTATGGCTACACCTTC
TRBJ2-5 . TRBD2 16 TRBV4-1 CASSQDSPSGAETQYF TGCGCCAGCAGCCAAGATTCTCCCAGCGGGGCTGAGACCCAGTACTTC
TRBJ2-2 few TRBD1 16 TRBV7-8 CASSSRGPGGFRELFF TGTGCCAGCAGCTCACGGGGCCCAGGGGGTTTTAGGGAGCTGTTTTTT
TRBJ2-5 once . 16 TRBV7-3 CASSLGGPAGGETQYF TGTGCCAGCAGCTTAGGAGGCCCAGCGGGTGGAGAGACCCAGTACTTC
TRBJ1-1 . . 14 TRBV2 CASTRAGRGTEAFF TGTGCCAGCACCAGAGCAGGGCGTGGAACTGAAGCTTTCTTT
TRBJ2-5 . TRBD1 12 TRBV2 CASTQGKETQYF TGTGCCAGTACACAGGGGAAAGAGACCCAGTACTTC
TRBJ1-1 . TRBD1 15 TRBV11-1 CASSSYDRGNTEAFF TGTGCCAGCAGCTCATATGACAGGGGGAACACTGAAGCTTTCTTT
TRBJ2-7 . . 15 TRBV14 CASSRDDRKRYEQYF TGTGCCAGCAGCCGGGACGACAGGAAACGTTACGAGCAGTACTTC
TRBJ1-6 . . 15 TRBV19 CASSIGGFYNSPLHF TGTGCCAGTAGTATCGGCGGCTTCTATAATTCACCCCTCCACTTT
TRBJ1-2 . TRBD1 12 TRBV19 CASVQGDYGYTF TGTGCCAGTGTACAGGGGGACTATGGCTACACCTTC
TRBJ1-2 . . 15 TRBV12-5 CASGLVDGANYGYTF TGTGCTAGTGGTTTGGTAGACGGGGCTAACTATGGCTACACCTTC
TRBJ1-2 . . 17 TRBV18 CASSPLSSQRTVRSYTF TGTGCCAGCTCACCCCTATCCTCTCAAAGGACAGTTCGTAGCTACACCTTC
TRBJ2-7 . . 16 TRBV28 CASSRPTGKGSYEQYF TGTGCCAGCAGTCGCCCAACAGGGAAGGGCTCCTACGAGCAGTACTTC